This TCR beta chain was profiled in a study of shared clonotypes between healthy human individuals. Study-level background: Donors had three CD4 naive, three CD4 memory, two CD8 naive and one CD8 memory plate apiece.

Germline CDR1 is SGHDN and CDR2 is FVKESK. V was cut by 2 bases and J by 2 bases, with 9 bases left in between. CDR3 length equals 15 residues. Notes on the study in general: The genetic and exposure-history diversity represented was limited by few donors. Sampling included only blood; tissue repertoires likely differ.

To note about this clone: Its target is not known.

Replicate sorted-subset PCRs were loaded with approximately 190 ng DNA, tens of thousands of T cell genomes. Profiling relied on immunoSEQ multiplex PCR, and the TCRdb table lists in-frame clones only, not all of them. The table records 550,000 to 850,000 clones, roughly 72% of them present only once. The TCR originated in a young woman in good health. Sequencing used memory CD4+ T cells sorted from blood. Subset here: CD45RA-negative fraction. The gene calls are TRBV14 and TRBJ2-2; no reliable D call. This chain's CDR3 is CASSQSVLNTGELFF. CDR3 nucleotides: TGTGCCAGCAGCCAATCGGTTCTCAACACCGGGGAGCTGTTTTTT. The entire variable domain, with the rest obtained from reference TRBV14 and TRBJ2-2, is as follows: EAGVTQFPSHSVIEKGQTVTLRCDPISGHDNLYWYRRVMGKEIKFLLHFVKESKQDESGMPNNRFLAERTGGTYSTLKVQPAELEDSGVYFCASSQSVLNTGELFFGEGSRLTVL.